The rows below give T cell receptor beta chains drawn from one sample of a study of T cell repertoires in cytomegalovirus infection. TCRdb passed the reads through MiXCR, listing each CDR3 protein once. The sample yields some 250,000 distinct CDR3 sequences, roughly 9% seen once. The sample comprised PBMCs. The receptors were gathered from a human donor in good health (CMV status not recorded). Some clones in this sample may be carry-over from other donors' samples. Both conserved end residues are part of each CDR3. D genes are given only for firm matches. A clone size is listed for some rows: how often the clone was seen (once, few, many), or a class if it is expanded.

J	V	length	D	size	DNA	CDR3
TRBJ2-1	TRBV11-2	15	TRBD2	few	TGTGCCAGCCGACTGGGACTAGCGGGAGGGGGCGAGCAGTTCTTC	CASRLGLAGGGEQFF
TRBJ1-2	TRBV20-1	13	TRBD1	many	TGCAGTGCGCCGGCACAGGGGAACTATGGCTACACCTTC	CSAPAQGNYGYTF
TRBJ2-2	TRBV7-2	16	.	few	TGTGCCAGCAGCTTACTTTCACTAACTAACACCGGGGAGCTGTTTTTT	CASSLLSLTNTGELFF
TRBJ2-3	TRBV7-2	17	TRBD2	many	TGTGCCAGCAGCGCCACCCTACTAGCGGGAGCGACAGATACGCAGTATTTT	CASSATLLAGATDTQYF
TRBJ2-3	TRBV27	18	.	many	TGTGCCAGCAGTTTATCGAACGTGCCGGTTCTTAGCACAGATACGCAGTATTTT	CASSLSNVPVLSTDTQYF
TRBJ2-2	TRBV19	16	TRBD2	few	TGTGCCAGTACCACTCAAGGGAGGGCGTACACCGGGGAGCTGTTTTTT	CASTTQGRAYTGELFF
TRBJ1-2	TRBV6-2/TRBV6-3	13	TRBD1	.	TGTGCCGCCGGACAGGGGGCAGCCTATGGCTACACCTTC	CAAGQGAAYGYTF
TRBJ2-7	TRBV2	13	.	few	TGTGCCAGCAGTTCCAATCCCGATAGGCTGGAGTACTTC	CASSSNPDRLEYF
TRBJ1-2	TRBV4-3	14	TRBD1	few	TGCGCCAGCAGCCGCAAGGGACAGCACTATGGCTACACCTTC	CASSRKGQHYGYTF
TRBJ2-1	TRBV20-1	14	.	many	TGCAGTGCCCGGCGGGCCCTTTCTTACAATGAGCAGTTCTTC	CSARRALSYNEQFF
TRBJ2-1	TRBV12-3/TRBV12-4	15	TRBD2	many	TGTGCCAGCAGTCGTCGGACTAGCGGAAACAATGAGCAGTTCTTC	CASSRRTSGNNEQFF
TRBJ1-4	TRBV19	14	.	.	TGTGCCAGTAGTATAGTAGGACCGGAAGAAAAACTGTTTTTT	CASSIVGPEEKLFF
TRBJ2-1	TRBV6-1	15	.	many	TGTGCCAGCAATACGGACATAAGCTCCTACAATGAGCAGTTCTTC	CASNTDISSYNEQFF
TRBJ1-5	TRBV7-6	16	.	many	TGTGCCAGCAGCTTAGGGGATAGGGGTAGCAATCAGCCCCAGCATTTT	CASSLGDRGSNQPQHF
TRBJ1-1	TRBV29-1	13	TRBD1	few	TGCAGCCTCCGACAGGGGATGAACACTGAAGCTTTCTTT	CSLRQGMNTEAFF
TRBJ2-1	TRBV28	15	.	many	TGTGCCAGCTCGCGTGTAAGGGGCTCCTACAATGAGCAGTTCTTC	CASSRVRGSYNEQFF
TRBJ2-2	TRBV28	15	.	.	TGTGCCAGCAGCTACCCGGCCAGGAACACCGGGGAGCTGTTTTTT	CASSYPARNTGELFF
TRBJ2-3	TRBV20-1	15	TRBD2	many	TGCAGTGCTAGAGCTTCAGCGGGGGGAACAGATACGCAGTATTTT	CSARASAGGTDTQYF
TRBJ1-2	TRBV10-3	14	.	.	TGTGCCATCAGTGAGTCGGGGGGCGTCTATGGCTACACCTTC	CAISESGGVYGYTF
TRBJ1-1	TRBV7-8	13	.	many	TGTGCCAGCAGCTTAGACCGGGACATGGAAGCTTTCTTT	CASSLDRDMEAFF
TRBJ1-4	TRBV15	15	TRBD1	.	TGTGCCACCAGCAGAGGTCTCGACAGGGAGGAAAAACTGTTTTTT	CATSRGLDREEKLFF
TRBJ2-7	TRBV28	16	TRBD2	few	TGTGCCAGCAGTTTTGAGTCGGGGGGTAGCTCCTACGAGCAGTACTTC	CASSFESGGSSYEQYF
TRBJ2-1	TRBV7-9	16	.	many	TGTGCCAGCAGCTTTGGGGTCAGGGGTCCCTACAATGAGCAGTTCTTC	CASSFGVRGPYNEQFF
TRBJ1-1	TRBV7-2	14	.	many	TGTGCCAGCAGCTACAAGCCCGGGGGCACTGAAGCTTTCTTT	CASSYKPGGTEAFF
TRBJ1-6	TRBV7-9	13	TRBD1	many	TGTGCCAGCACCCTCGGACAGGGCTCTTCCCTCCACTTT	CASTLGQGSSLHF
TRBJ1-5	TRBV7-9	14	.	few	TGTGCCAGCAGCCCGGGGGGGTGGAATCAGCCCCAGCATTTT	CASSPGGWNQPQHF
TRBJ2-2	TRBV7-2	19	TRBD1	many	TGTGCCAGCAGCCCCGGGGGGACAGGGTCGTTCGCGAACACCGGGGAGCTGTTTTTT	CASSPGGTGSFANTGELFF
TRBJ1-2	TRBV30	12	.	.	TGTGCCTGGAGTGGGACAGCCTATGGCTACACCTTC	CAWSGTAYGYTF
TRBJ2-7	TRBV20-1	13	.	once	TGCAGTGCTACCGACAGAACCTCCTACGAGCAGTACTTC	CSATDRTSYEQYF
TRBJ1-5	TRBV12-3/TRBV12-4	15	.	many	TGTGCCAGCAGTTTTTGGGGCCAGGGTGGTCAGCCCCAGCATTTT	CASSFWGQGGQPQHF
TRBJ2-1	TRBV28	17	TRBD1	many	TGTGCCAGCAGTAAAGGAAACAGGGGATTATCATACAATGAGCAGTTCTTC	CASSKGNRGLSYNEQFF
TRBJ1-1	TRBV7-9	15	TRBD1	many	TGTGCCAGCAGCGCGGGACAGGGATTGAACACTGAAGCTTTCTTT	CASSAGQGLNTEAFF
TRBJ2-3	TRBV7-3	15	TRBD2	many	TGTGCCAGCAGCTTCTTCGGCGGGGGGGGAGATACGCAGTATTTT	CASSFFGGGGDTQYF
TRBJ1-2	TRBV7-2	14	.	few	TGTGCCAGCAGCTTCCGGGGGGCGCCCTATGGCTACACCTTC	CASSFRGAPYGYTF
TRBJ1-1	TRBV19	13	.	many	TGTGCCAGTAGTATAGTCCAGAACACTGAAGCTTTCTTT	CASSIVQNTEAFF
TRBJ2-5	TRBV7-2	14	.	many	TGTGCCAGCAGTGGGGGGCAGGGGCAAGAGACCCAGTACTTC	CASSGGQGQETQYF
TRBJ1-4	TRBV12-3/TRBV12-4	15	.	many	TGTGCCAGCAGTCCACCAACGGGACAAAATCAGAAACTGTTTTTT	CASSPPTGQNQKLFF
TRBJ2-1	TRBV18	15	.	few	TGTGCCAGCTCACCTAGGAACAGGGCCAAGGGGGAGCAGTTCTTC	CASSPRNRAKGEQFF
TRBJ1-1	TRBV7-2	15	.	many	TGTGCCAGCAGCTTAGATTTACAGGGGAACACTGAAGCTTTCTTT	CASSLDLQGNTEAFF
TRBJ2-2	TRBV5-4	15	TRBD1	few	TGTGCCAGCAGCGTACAACAGGGGGTCAACGGGGAGCTGTTTTTT	CASSVQQGVNGELFF
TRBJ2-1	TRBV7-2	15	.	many	TGTGCCAGCAGCTTCGGTGGGACGGGAAACAATGAGCAGTTCTTC	CASSFGGTGNNEQFF
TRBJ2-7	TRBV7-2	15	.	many	TGTGCCAGCAGCTTAGCGACAGGCGGGTCCTACGAGCAGTACTTC	CASSLATGGSYEQYF
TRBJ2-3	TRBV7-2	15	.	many	TGTGCCAGCAGCTCGGACAGATACAGCACAGATACGCAGTATTTT	CASSSDRYSTDTQYF
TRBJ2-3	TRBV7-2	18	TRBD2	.	TGTGCCAGCAGCTCATCCCTAGCGGGCCTGGGGAGTCCAGATACGCAGTATTTT	CASSSSLAGLGSPDTQYF
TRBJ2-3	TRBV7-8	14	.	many	TGTGCCAGCAGCTGGGGGGGCCAGACAGATACGCAGTATTTT	CASSWGGQTDTQYF
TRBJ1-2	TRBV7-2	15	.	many	TGTGCCAGCAGCTTAAAGTTAGGGGCCCCCTATGGCTACACCTTC	CASSLKLGAPYGYTF
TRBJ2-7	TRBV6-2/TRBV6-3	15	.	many	TGTGCCAGCAGTTACGCCGTACTATCCTCCTACGAGCAGTACTTC	CASSYAVLSSYEQYF
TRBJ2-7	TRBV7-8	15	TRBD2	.	TGTGCCAGCAGCGTACTAGCGGGGATTACCTACGAGCAGTACTTC	CASSVLAGITYEQYF
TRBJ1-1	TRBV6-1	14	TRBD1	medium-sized	TGTGCCAGCAGCCCGGGACAGGGAGGGAGTCAAGCTTTCTTT	CASSPGQGGSQAFF
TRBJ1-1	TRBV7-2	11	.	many	TGTGCCAGCAGCGGACAGTTTGAAGCTTTCTTT	CASSGQFEAFF
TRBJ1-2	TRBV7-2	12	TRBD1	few	TGTGCCAGCAGCCCTATAGGGGGCGGCTACACCTTC	CASSPIGGGYTF
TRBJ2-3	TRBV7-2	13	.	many	TGTGCCACTAGTAGGGGGAGCACAGATACGCAGTATTTT	CATSRGSTDTQYF
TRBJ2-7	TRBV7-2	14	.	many	TGTGCCAGCAGCTTAGACCAGCCGAAATACGAGCAGTACTTC	CASSLDQPKYEQYF
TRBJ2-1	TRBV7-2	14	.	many	TGTGCCAGCAGTCCCGCTGCGGCTAACAATGAGCAGTTCTTC	CASSPAAANNEQFF
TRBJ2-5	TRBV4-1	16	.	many	TGCGCCAGCAGCCAAGACGGGGTGAGTCCAGAAGAGACCCAGTACTTC	CASSQDGVSPEETQYF
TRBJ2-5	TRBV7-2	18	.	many	TGTGCCAGCAGCTCGCCGTTTGGTAGCCCTCAGTACCAAGAGACCCAGTACTTC	CASSSPFGSPQYQETQYF
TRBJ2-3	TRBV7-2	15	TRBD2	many	TGTGCCAGCAGCTTCCAGCGGGGTAGCACAGATACGCAGTATTTT	CASSFQRGSTDTQYF
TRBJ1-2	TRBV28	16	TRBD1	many	TGTGCCAGCAGTTATGGACAGGGGGCGCGAAGCTATGGCTACACCTTC	CASSYGQGARSYGYTF